These 23 T cell receptor beta chains originate from one sample sequenced in a study of identical twins. TCRdb re-called the 5' RACE reads through MiXCR, storing one row per CDR3 protein. The sample carries roughly 1,500,000 distinct CDR3 sequences, less than 35% recorded once. Sequenced input: cord blood. The receptors here all came from a newborn girl in good health.

This clonotype was observed many times. V is TRBV29-1 and J is TRBJ2-3; D remains unclear. Trimming took 1 base from V and 2 from J, leaving 4 bases between them. This CDR3 comprises 12 residues. Germline V gene lookup returns CDR1 SQVTM and CDR2 ANQGSEA. CDR3 loop: CSVEGNTDTQYF. CDR3 nucleotide sequence: TGCAGCGTTGAAGGGAACACAGATACGCAGTATTTT.

This clonotype was counted a few times. The V gene is TRBV20-1, the J gene TRBJ1-2; TRBD1 agrees at 8 bases. The V gene's germline CDR1 is DFQATT and CDR2 SNEGSKA (reference sequence). V lost 6 bases to trimming and J lost 2 bases; unmatched junction nucleotides: 17. This CDR3 region has 17 residues. CDR3 bases: TGCAGTGCCACTAGGACAGGGATCCCCCTTCTCAACTATGGCTACACCTTC. Its protein is CSATRTGIPLLNYGYTF.

CDR3 bases: TGTGCCAGCAGCTTAGCGCGTACCCTTCTATATGGCTACACCTTC. This codes for CASSLARTLLYGYTF. The chain combines TRBV7-2 with TRBJ1-2; no clear D gene. The CDR3 is 15 amino acids. Per the germline V gene, CDR1 is SGHTA and CDR2 is FQGNSA. V shed 0 bases and J shed 5 bases, with 13 bases lying between them.

This clonotype was counted a few times. The genes are TRBV6-9 and TRBJ1-2, with D perhaps TRBD1 (5 bases). Germline CDR1 MNHGY, CDR2 SVAAGI. The CDR3 sequence is 14 residues long. Trimming stripped 5 bases from V and 6 bases from J, with 16 bases between. The CDR3, as DNA: TGTGCCAGCAGTCGTTCGGAGGGGCGAAATGGCTACACCTTC. Protein: CASSRSEGRNGYTF.

The V call is TRBV6-6, the J call TRBJ2-1; D gene uncertain. From germline, CDR1 is MNHNY and CDR2 SVGAGI (reference sequence). The V end was cut by 2 bases, the J end by 10 bases, with 6 bases between. There are 11 residues in the CDR3. The CDR3, as DNA: TGTGCCAGCAGTTACGGGCAGGAGCAGTTCTTC. Its translation is CASSYGQEQFF.

V usage is TRBV27 and J usage is TRBJ1-5; 11 positions agree with TRBD1. The CDR3 runs to 16 residues. CDR1 is MNHEY, CDR2 SMNVEV, per germline (reference sequence). The V segment lost 6 bases and the J segment 7 bases; nucleotides outside the gene matches: 11. The DNA for the CDR3 is TGTGCCAGCAGACGAATGGGACAGGGGGGGAAGCAGCCCCAGCATTTT. This encodes CASRRMGQGGKQPQHF.

This sequence joins TRBV4-1 and TRBJ2-1; no firm D call. V was shortened by 4 bases and J by 7 bases, with 14 bases between the two germline ends. The CDR3 has 14 residues. Germline V gene data show CDR1 as MGHRA and CDR2 as YSYEKL. DNA for the CDR3: TGCGCCAGCAGCCCGATCCTCTTCCTTAATGAGCAGTTCTTC. Translating it yields CASSPILFLNEQFF.

The chain joins TRBV20-1 to TRBJ2-1; 9 bases are shared with TRBD2. The CDR3 runs to 14 residues. The trim removed 1 base at V and 7 bases at J, leaving 5 bases unmatched. The germline V gene encodes CDR1 DFQATT and CDR2 SNEGSKA (reference sequence). In DNA, the CDR3 is TGCAGTGCTAGAGGGAGCGGGAGGTCAAATGAGCAGTTCTTC. This encodes CSARGSGRSNEQFF.

The rearrangement links TRBV28 to TRBJ2-4; TRBD2 matches at 15 bases. This CDR3 is 18 amino acids long. After removal of 4 bases from V and 1 base from J, the junction contained 5 bases not matched to a gene. CDR1 is MDHEN, CDR2 SYDVKM, per germline. CDR3: CASSWTSGRGRAKNIQYF. The CDR3 DNA reads TGTGCCAGCAGTTGGACTAGCGGGAGGGGTAGGGCCAAAAACATTCAGTACTTC.

There are a few counts of this clonotype. The chain uses TRBV7-9 and TRBJ1-6; tentative D call: TRBD1 (5 bases). Germline V CDR1 and CDR2: SEHNR, FQNEAQ (reference sequence). V was shortened by 1 base and J by 9 bases, with 13 bases between the two germline ends. This CDR3 has 15 residues. DNA of the CDR3: TGTGCCAGCAGCTTAGGCGGAGGGGATACTTCACCCCTCCACTTT. Its protein product is CASSLGGGDTSPLHF.

The chain uses TRBV5-1 and TRBJ2-3, with D hard to call. The CDR3 has 15 amino acids. Germline values: CDR1 SGHRS, CDR2 YFSETQ. The V and J ends lost 2 bases and 0 bases respectively, with 10 bases between them. This CDR3 is CASSLIPDSTDTQYF. The CDR3 DNA sequence: TGCGCCAGCAGCTTAATACCGGACAGCACAGATACGCAGTATTTT. The variable domain in full, completed from reference TRBV5-1 and TRBJ2-3, reads KAGVTQTPRYLIKTRGQQVTLSCSPISGHRSVSWYQQTPGQGLQFLFEYFSETQRNKGNFPGRFSGRQFSNSRSEMNVSTLELGDSALYLCASSLIPDSTDTQYFGPGTRLTVL.

The V call is TRBV12-3 or TRBV12-4, the J call TRBJ1-2; 7 bases line up with TRBD1. The ends lost 3 bases at V and 5 bases at J; junction bases unmatched: 15. This CDR3 contains 17 residues. CDR3 nucleotides: TGTGCCAGCAGTTTCCGGGGGACACAGGGGTCGTTATATGGCTACACCTTC. Residues: CASSFRGTQGSLYGYTF.

This clonotype was seen a few times. The V call is TRBV5-1, the J call TRBJ2-4; TRBD2 is a possible D gene (6 bases). The germline V gene has CDR1 SGHRS and CDR2 YFSETQ. The CDR3 is 19 amino acids. The V end lost 0 bases, the J end lost 0 bases, and 19 bases lay between the germline ends. The CDR3 loop is CASSLEWAGPFLAKNIQYF. CDR3 in DNA: TGCGCCAGCAGCTTGGAGTGGGCGGGGCCTTTTCTAGCCAAAAACATTCAGTACTTC.

The V call is TRBV2, the J call TRBJ1-2; 7 bases map to TRBD1. The CDR3 is 12 amino acids. Germline V gene data show CDR1 as SNHLY and CDR2 as FYNNEI. Trimming at V came to 4 bases and at J to 7 bases, leaving 3 bases not matched to a gene. The CDR3 spells CASSGAGGGYTF. DNA for the CDR3: TGTGCCAGCAGTGGGGCAGGGGGTGGCTACACCTTC.

This chain connects TRBV4-2 to TRBJ2-7, with TRBD1 matching 7 bases. V trimming: 2 bases; J trimming: 5 bases; junction bases outside the gene matches: 6. The CDR3 has 14 residues. CDR1 is LGHNA and CDR2 is YNFKEQ in the germline V gene. CDR3 DNA sequence: TGTGCCAGCAGCCAACTAGGGGGCCGGGACGAGCAGTACTTC. Its protein is CASSQLGGRDEQYF.

This clonotype has just a few counts. The chain is built from TRBV2 and TRBJ2-7, with D possibly TRBD1 on 6 matching bases. The germline V gene encodes CDR1 SNHLY and CDR2 FYNNEI. With 4 bases removed from V and 3 bases from J, the gap between germline ends came to 13 bases. The CDR3 spans 14 residues. The CDR3 here is CASSAEDSLYEQYF. The CDR3 nucleotides read TGTGCCAGCAGTGCCGAGGACAGTCTCTACGAGCAGTACTTC.

V gene TRBV18 combines with J gene TRBJ2-1; D is undetermined. The J call may be mistaken, given a closer DNA end match to TRBJ2-7. Germline V gene sequence: CDR1 KGHSH, CDR2 LQKENI. This CDR3 spans 15 amino acids. The CDR3 region has the DNA TGTGCCAGCTCACCCGCAGGCCCTCCCTACAATGAGCAGTACTTC. As protein: CASSPAGPPYNEQYF.

This clonotype was seen a handful of times. J is TRBJ1-1 and V is TRBV10-3; weak D call: TRBD1 (5 bases). The CDR3 is 13 residues long. CDR1 is ENHRY, CDR2 SYGVKD, per germline. Trimming left V 4 bases short and J 3 bases short, with 9 bases between. CDR3 loop: CAISVRGDTEAFF. CDR3 nucleotides: TGTGCCATCAGTGTAAGGGGAGACACTGAAGCTTTCTTT.

The chain's CDR3 is CASSFKPGEKLFF. The CDR3 DNA follows: TGTGCCAGCAGCTTCAAGCCTGGGGAAAAACTGTTTTTT. J is TRBJ1-4 and V is TRBV7-9; no clear D. Per germline, CDR1 SEHNR and CDR2 FQNEAQ (reference sequence). With 3 bases removed from V and 8 bases from J, the gap between germline ends came to 10 bases. The length of the CDR3 is 13 residues.

This clonotype was seen many times. This sequence joins TRBV11-1 and TRBJ2-7; no clear D. Germline assignment: CDR1 SGHAT and CDR2 FQDESV (reference sequence). The V gene lost 5 bases and the J gene lost 3 bases, with 11 bases spanning the gap. The CDR3 sequence is 13 residues long. Here the CDR3 DNA reads TGTGCCAGCAGCCCTTGGGATTTCTACGAGCAGTACTTC. This codes for CASSPWDFYEQYF.

V is TRBV4-2 and J is TRBJ2-7, with 9 bases that match TRBD2. This CDR3 has 15 residues. Germline V gene data show CDR1 as LGHNA and CDR2 as YNFKEQ. The trim removed 5 bases at V and 1 base at J, leaving 6 bases unmatched. CDR3 loop: CASSGHSGSSYEQYF. DNA of the CDR3: TGTGCCAGCAGCGGGCATAGCGGGAGTTCCTACGAGCAGTACTTC.

This clonotype was seen a few times. The chain joins TRBV12-3 or TRBV12-4 to TRBJ2-3; D possibly uses TRBD1 or TRBD2 (5 bases each). V was trimmed by 4 bases and J by 3 bases, leaving 14 bases between them. This CDR3 is 15 amino acids long. CDR3: CASSSEGLQTDTQYF. The CDR3 coding sequence is TGTGCCAGCAGTTCCGAGGGGTTACAGACAGATACGCAGTATTTT.

This clonotype was picked up a small number of times. The chain combines TRBV4-2 with TRBJ2-5; either TRBD1 or TRBD2 may supply D (5 bases each). The germline CDR1 and CDR2 sequences are LGHNA and YNFKEQ. The CDR3 is 16 amino acids. Trimming removed 0 bases from V and 3 bases from J, with 14 bases in between. CDR3 DNA: TGTGCCAGCAGCCAAGAACTCTCGGGGCGTAAAGAGACCCAGTACTTC. It codes for CASSQELSGRKETQYF.